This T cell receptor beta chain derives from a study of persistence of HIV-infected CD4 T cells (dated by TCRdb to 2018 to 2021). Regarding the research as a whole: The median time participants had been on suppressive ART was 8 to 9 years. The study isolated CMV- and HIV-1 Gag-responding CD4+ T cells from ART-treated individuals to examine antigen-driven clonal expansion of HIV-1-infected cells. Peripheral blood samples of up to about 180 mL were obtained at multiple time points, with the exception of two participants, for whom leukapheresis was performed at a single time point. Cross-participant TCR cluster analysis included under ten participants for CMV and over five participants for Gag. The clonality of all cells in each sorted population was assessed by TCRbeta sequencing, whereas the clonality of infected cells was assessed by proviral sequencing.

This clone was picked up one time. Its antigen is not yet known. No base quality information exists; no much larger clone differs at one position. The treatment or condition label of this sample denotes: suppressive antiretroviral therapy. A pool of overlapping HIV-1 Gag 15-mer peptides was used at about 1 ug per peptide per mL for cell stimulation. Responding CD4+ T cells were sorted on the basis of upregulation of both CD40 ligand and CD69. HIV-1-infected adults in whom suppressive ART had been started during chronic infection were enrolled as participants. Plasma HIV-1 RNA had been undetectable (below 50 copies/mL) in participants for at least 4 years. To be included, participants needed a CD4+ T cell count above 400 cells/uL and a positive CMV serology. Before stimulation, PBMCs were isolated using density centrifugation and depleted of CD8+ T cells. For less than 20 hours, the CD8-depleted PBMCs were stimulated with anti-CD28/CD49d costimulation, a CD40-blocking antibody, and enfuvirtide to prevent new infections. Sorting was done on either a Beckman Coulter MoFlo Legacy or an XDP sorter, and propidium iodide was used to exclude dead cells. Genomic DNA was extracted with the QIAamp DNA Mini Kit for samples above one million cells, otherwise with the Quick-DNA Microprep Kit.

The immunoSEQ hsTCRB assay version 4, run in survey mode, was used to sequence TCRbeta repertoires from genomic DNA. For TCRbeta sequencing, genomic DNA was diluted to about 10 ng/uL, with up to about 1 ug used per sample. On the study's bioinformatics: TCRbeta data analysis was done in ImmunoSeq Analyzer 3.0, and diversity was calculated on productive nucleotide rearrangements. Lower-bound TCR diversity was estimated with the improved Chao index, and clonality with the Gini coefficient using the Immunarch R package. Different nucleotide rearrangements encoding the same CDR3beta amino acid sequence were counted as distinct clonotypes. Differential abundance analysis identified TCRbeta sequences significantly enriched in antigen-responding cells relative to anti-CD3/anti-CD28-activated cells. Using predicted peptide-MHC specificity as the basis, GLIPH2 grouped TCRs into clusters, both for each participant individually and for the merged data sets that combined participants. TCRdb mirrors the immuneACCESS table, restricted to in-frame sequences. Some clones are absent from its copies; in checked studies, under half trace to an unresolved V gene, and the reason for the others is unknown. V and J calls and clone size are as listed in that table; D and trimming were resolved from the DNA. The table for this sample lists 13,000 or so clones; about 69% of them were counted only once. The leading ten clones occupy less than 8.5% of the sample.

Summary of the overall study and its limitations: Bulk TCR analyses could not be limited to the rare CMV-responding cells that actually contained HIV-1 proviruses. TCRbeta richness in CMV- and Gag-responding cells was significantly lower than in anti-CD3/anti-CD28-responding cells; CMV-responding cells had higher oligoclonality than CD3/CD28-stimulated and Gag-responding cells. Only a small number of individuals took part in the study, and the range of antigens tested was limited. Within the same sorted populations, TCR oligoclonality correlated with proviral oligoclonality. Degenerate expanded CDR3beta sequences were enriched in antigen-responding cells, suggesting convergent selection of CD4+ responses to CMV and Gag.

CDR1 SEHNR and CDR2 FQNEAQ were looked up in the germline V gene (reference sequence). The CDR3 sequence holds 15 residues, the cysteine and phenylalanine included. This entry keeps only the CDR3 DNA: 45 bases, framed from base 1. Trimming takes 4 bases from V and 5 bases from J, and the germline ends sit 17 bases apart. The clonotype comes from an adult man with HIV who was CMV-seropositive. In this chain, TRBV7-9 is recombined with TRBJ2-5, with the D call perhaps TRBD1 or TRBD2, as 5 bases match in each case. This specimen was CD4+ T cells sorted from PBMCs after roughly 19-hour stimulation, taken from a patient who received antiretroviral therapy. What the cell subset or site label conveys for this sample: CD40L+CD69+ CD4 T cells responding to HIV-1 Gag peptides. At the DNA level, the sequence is TGTGCCAGCAGCTCCGGATCGGGACGCTCCGAGACCCAGTACTTC. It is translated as CASSSGSGRSETQYF.